One sample yielded the 15 T cell receptor beta chains listed below, sequenced in a study of cytomegalovirus exposure and HLA in healthy donors (dated by TCRdb to the late 2010s). Receptor libraries were prepared by the immunoSEQ multiplex PCR assay. For the multiplex PCR, a mixture combining 60 forward primers for TCR Vbeta segments and 13 reverse primers for TCR Jbeta segments was used. Drawn from immuneACCESS, this table holds only the in-frame rearrangements with V and J called that TCRdb kept. Clones are partly lost; checked studies trace under half to an unresolved V gene and leave the rest unexplained. Here the sample has 100,000 or so clones; under 80% occur a single time. About 4% of the sample is held by the ten biggest clonotypes. Material for sequencing was PBMCs. Source of these receptors: a woman between 50 and 59 years old in good health and CMV-seropositive.

This rearrangement joins TRBV7-9 to TRBJ2-5; no firm D call. The J call may be wrong; the DNA end is better matched by TRBJ2-7. Per the germline V gene, CDR1 is SEHNR and CDR2 is FQNEAQ (reference sequence). This CDR3 region has 14 residues. The chain's CDR3 is CASSLNDNPYEQYF. CDR3 in DNA: TGTGCCAGCAGCTTAAACGACAACCCCTACGAGCAGTACTTC.

The chain combines TRBV30 with TRBJ2-7; 10 bases align to TRBD1. The CDR3 has 14 amino acids. V dropped 0 bases and J dropped 2; count of bases not matched to a gene: 1. In germline, CDR1 is GTSNPN, CDR2 SVGIG (reference sequence). CDR3 in amino acids: CAWSVGTGAYEQYF. The DNA of the CDR3 is TGTGCCTGGAGTGTAGGGACAGGGGCCTACGAGCAGTACTTC.

The chain employs TRBV14 and TRBJ1-2, with D possibly matching TRBD1 (5 bases). The germline V and J ends were trimmed by 2 bases and 3 bases, with 10 bases remaining between them. Germline V gene data show CDR1 as SGHDN and CDR2 as FVKESK. The length of the CDR3 is 14 residues. The CDR3 nucleotides are TGTGCCAGCAGCCAATTTGACAGCCACTATGGCTACACCTTC. It is translated as CASSQFDSHYGYTF.

The V call is TRBV9, the J call TRBJ2-2, with 7 bases identical to TRBD2. The CDR3 covers 17 residues. V dropped 3 bases and J dropped 2; count of bases not matched to a gene: 10. CDR1 and CDR2 (germline): SGDLS, YYNGEE. CDR3 in DNA: TGTGCCAGCAGCGACCCAGGTAGCGGGCTAAACACCGGGGAGCTGTTTTTT. Translating it yields CASSDPGSGLNTGELFF.

This chain connects TRBV2 to TRBJ1-2, with D hard to call. Trimming pared 1 base from V and 2 bases from J, leaving 8 bases between. CDR1 and CDR2 from the germline V gene are SNHLY and FYNNEI. The CDR3 covers 14 residues. CDR3 sequence (DNA): TGTGCCAGCAGTGAAGGGGGAGTAAACTATGGCTACACCTTC. Encoded protein: CASSEGGVNYGYTF.

V is TRBV9 and J is TRBJ2-1; 13 nucleotides align to TRBD2. The length of the CDR3 is 21 residues. V was pared by 4 bases and J by 7 bases, with 23 bases of the junction left unmatched. CDR1 SGDLS and CDR2 YYNGEE come from the germline V gene. The CDR3 loop is CASSPRLAGGFGAGGVNEQFF. The CDR3 coding sequence is TGTGCCAGCAGCCCCAGACTAGCGGGAGGTTTTGGGGCTGGGGGGGTGAATGAGCAGTTCTTC.

This chain links TRBV30 with TRBJ2-5, with D tentatively TRBD2 (7 bases). CDR1 is GTSNPN, CDR2 SVGIG, per germline (reference sequence). The CDR3 loop spans 14 amino acids. Trimming cost V 1 base and J 5 bases, with 14 bases left between them. The chain's CDR3 is CAWSGGRDIETQYF. CDR3 bases: TGTGCCTGGAGTGGGGGGAGGGACATTGAGACCCAGTACTTC.

The J gene is TRBJ1-2, the V gene TRBV7-9; a weak D match, TRBD1 (6 bases). Germline CDR1 and CDR2: SEHNR and FQNEAQ (reference sequence). This CDR3 contains 14 residues. The germline V and J ends were trimmed by 3 bases and 3 bases, with 11 bases remaining between them. The CDR3 reads CASSFQGRYYGYTF. For the CDR3, the DNA is TGTGCCAGCAGCTTCCAGGGGCGATACTATGGCTACACCTTC.

The V call is TRBV5-1, the J call TRBJ2-7; weak D call: TRBD2 (5 bases). Germline V gene data show CDR1 as SGHRS and CDR2 as YFSETQ. The CDR3 contains 13 residues. V gave up 3 bases and J gave up 6 bases, with 13 bases separating them. As DNA, the CDR3 is TGCGCCAGCAGCTGGGGAGACGGGTCCGAGCAGTACTTC. Translated: CASSWGDGSEQYF.

J is TRBJ1-1 and V is TRBV7-9, with a possible D match to TRBD1 (5 bases). Germline loops: CDR1 SEHNR, CDR2 FQNEAQ (reference sequence). V was cut by 5 bases and J by 4 bases, with 14 bases left in between. The CDR3 spans 14 residues. CDR3 sequence reads: CASSQVGGGTEAFF. The CDR3 DNA is TGTGCCAGCAGCCAAGTGGGGGGAGGCACTGAAGCTTTCTTT.

This clone was seen only a few times. The chain couples TRBV9 to TRBJ2-1, with D unclear. Trimming left V 3 bases short and J 8 bases short, with 21 bases between. Germline CDR1 reads SGDLS; CDR2 reads YYNGEE. CDR3 length equals 16 residues. The CDR3 coding sequence is TGTGCCAGCAGCGCCCGAATAGCCCCTGGATTGTATGAGCAGTTCTTC. This encodes CASSARIAPGLYEQFF.

The chain links TRBV2 to TRBJ1-2, with TRBD1 identical over 7 bases. The V gene end was trimmed by 8 bases and the J gene end by 4 bases; junction bases not matched to a gene: 4. Germline-derived CDR1 and CDR2 are SNHLY and FYNNEI. CDR3 length equals 12 residues. This CDR3 reads CASRDSPYGYTF. DNA of the CDR3: TGTGCCAGCCGGGACAGTCCCTATGGCTACACCTTC.

The chain employs TRBV30 and TRBJ1-2; the D is unclear. Trimming removed 3 bases from V and 8 bases from J, with 16 bases in between. The CDR3 is 13 residues long. The V gene's germline CDR1 is GTSNPN and CDR2 SVGIG (reference sequence). The CDR3 sequence: CAWSEEVVLGYTF. CDR3 nucleotide sequence: TGTGCCTGGAGCGAAGAGGTAGTCCTGGGCTACACCTTC.

The table lists this clone with a few counts. Germline and junction disagree at one end, which may indicate a read error. This chain connects TRBV7-9 to TRBJ1-3; perhaps TRBD1 as D (6 bases). This CDR3 is built from 16 residues. The V gene's germline CDR1 is SEHNR and CDR2 FQNEAQ (reference sequence). CDR3 nucleotide sequence: TGTTCCAGCAGCTTAGCGAAGACAGGTCGCGGAAACACCATATATTTT. This sequence encodes CSSSLAKTGRGNTIYF.

The chain is built from TRBV6-1 and TRBJ2-1; 8 nucleotides match TRBD1. CDR3 length: 15 amino acids. The trim removed 7 bases at V and 9 bases at J, leaving 14 bases unmatched. Germline values: CDR1 MNHNS, CDR2 SASEGT. The CDR3 nucleotides read TGTGCCAGCAATAGACAGGGGCGTGGGCTAGGTGAGCAGTTCTTC. Its protein is CASNRQGRGLGEQFF.